A single sample is the source of the 26 T cell receptor beta chains below, sequenced in a study of early T cells in non-severe SARS-CoV-2 infection. TCRdb called the 5' RACE reads again in MiXCR, with one record for every CDR3 protein. The table lists about 44,000 distinct CDR3 sequences, about a quarter of them singletons. The material sequenced was whole blood, taken at baseline. Receptors were obtained from an adult who was a healthcare worker with PCR-confirmed SARS-CoV-2 infection or an uninfected control (not recorded which).

This clonotype has just a few counts. The chain carries TRBV10-3 and TRBJ2-3; 7 bases agree with TRBD1. Germline V CDR1 and CDR2: ENHRY, SYGVKD. After removal of 4 bases from V and 3 bases from J, the junction contained 1 base not matched to a gene. The CDR3 has 13 amino acids. CDR3 sequence (DNA): TGTGCCATCAGTGGACAGGGAACAGATACGCAGTATTTT. Translation gives CAISGQGTDTQYF.

The CDR3 sequence: CASRPPNEQYF. The CDR3 DNA reads as TGTGCCAGCAGACCACCCAACGAGCAGTACTTC. The J gene is TRBJ2-7, the V gene TRBV21-1. TRBV21-1 is labeled a pseudogene. The CDR3 covers 11 residues.

The sample holds a few counts of this clonotype. For the CDR3, the DNA is TGTGCCAGCAGCCCCGTTGGTTGGAGTTCACCCCTCCACTTT. As protein: CASSPVGWSSPLHF. J is TRBJ1-6 and V is TRBV7-2; D gene unclear. Germline assignment: CDR1 SGHTA and CDR2 FQGNSA. The CDR3 loop spans 14 amino acids. Deletions cut 5 bases from V and 9 bases from J, with 14 bases between.

This clonotype was found once. V usage is TRBV18 and J usage is TRBJ1-1; a weak D match, TRBD1 (6 bases). V dropped 3 bases and J dropped 8 bases, with 16 bases sitting between them. The CDR3 covers 14 residues. Germline values: CDR1 KGHSH, CDR2 LQKENI. The CDR3 protein is CASSPQGNSMEAFF. Written as DNA, the CDR3 is TGTGCCAGCTCACCGCAGGGGAACAGTATGGAAGCTTTCTTT. The variable domain in full, completed from reference TRBV18 and TRBJ1-1, reads NAGVMQNPRHLVRRRGQEARLRCSPMKGHSHVYWYRQLPEEGLKFMVYLQKENIIDESGMPKERFSAEFPKEGPSILRIQQVVRGDSAAYFCASSPQGNSMEAFFGQGTRLTVV.

The chain is built from TRBV4-3 and TRBJ1-4; D might be TRBD1 (5 bases). V was trimmed by 1 base and J by 8 bases, leaving 11 bases between them. CDR1 LGHNA and CDR2 YSLEER come from the germline V gene. The CDR3 totals 14 residues. DNA of the CDR3: TGCGCCAGCAGCCAAGTGGCGGGGGAGGAAAAACTGTTTTTT. It is translated as CASSQVAGEEKLFF.

The CDR3 is CASRGWTNTEAFF. In DNA, the CDR3 is TGTGCCAGCCGGGGCTGGACGAACACTGAAGCTTTCTTT. The genes are TRBV6-6 and TRBJ1-1; the D gene is possibly TRBD1 (5 bases). From germline, CDR1 is MNHNY and CDR2 SVGAGI (reference sequence). The CDR3 contains 13 residues. Trimming took 8 bases from V and 1 from J, leaving 11 bases between them.

The rearrangement joins TRBV7-8 to TRBJ1-5; no firm D call. The V end was cut by 1 base, the J end by 5 bases, with 6 bases between. The CDR3 has 13 amino acids. Germline V gives CDR1 SGHVS, CDR2 FQNEAQ. CDR3 DNA sequence: TGTGCCAGCAGCTTAGGGCAATATCAGCCCCAGCATTTT. Translation: CASSLGQYQPQHF.

This clonotype was seen a handful of times. The rearrangement joins TRBV5-1 to TRBJ2-2, with D possibly TRBD2 on 5 matching bases. Germline loops: CDR1 SGHRS, CDR2 YFSETQ. There are 15 residues in the CDR3. Trimming cost V 7 bases and J 0 bases, with 13 bases left between them. CDR3 DNA sequence: TGCGCCAGCGAAGCGGTCCCCCCGAACACCGGGGAGCTGTTTTTT. Encoded protein: CASEAVPPNTGELFF.

This chain links TRBV27 with TRBJ2-7, with D perhaps being TRBD1 or TRBD2 (6 bases each). Per the germline V gene, CDR1 is MNHEY and CDR2 is SMNVEV (reference sequence). This CDR3 is 15 amino acids long. V lost 7 bases and J 5 bases, leaving 21 bases between the germline ends. This CDR3 is CASTSYTGAENEQYF. The CDR3 coding sequence is TGTGCCAGCACTTCCTACACGGGGGCTGAGAACGAGCAGTACTTC.

This rearrangement joins TRBV12-3 or TRBV12-4 to TRBJ1-4, with a weak D call TRBD1 (6 bases). This CDR3 contains 15 residues. Trimming stripped 6 bases from V and 8 bases from J, with 19 bases between. The CDR3 spells CASSPSAGAREKLFF. The CDR3 DNA sequence: TGTGCCAGCAGCCCGTCCGCGGGGGCCCGGGAAAAACTGTTTTTT.

This clonotype has at least ten counts. V is TRBV7-9 and J is TRBJ2-3; either TRBD1 or TRBD2 may fit D (6 bases each). CDR1 is SEHNR, CDR2 FQNEAQ, per germline (reference sequence). CDR3 length equals 15 residues. V lost 3 bases, J lost 0 bases, and 10 bases lay in between. CDR3 in amino acids: CASSFQGTSTDTQYF. The CDR3 nucleotides are TGTGCCAGCAGCTTTCAGGGGACTAGCACAGATACGCAGTATTTT.

This rearrangement joins TRBV6-5 to TRBJ2-5, with a weak D call TRBD1 (7 bases). CDR3 length equals 14 residues. V was trimmed by 5 bases and J by 7 bases, leaving 17 bases between them. CDR1 is MNHEY, CDR2 SVGAGI, per germline. CDR3 nucleotides: TGTGCCAGCAGTGGAGGGGGCCGAGACGGGACCCAGTACTTC. Its protein product is CASSGGGRDGTQYF.

This clonotype was counted only a few times. The V gene is TRBV7-6, the J gene TRBJ2-3; 12 bases are shared with TRBD2. Per germline, CDR1 SGHVS and CDR2 FNYEAQ. The CDR3 covers 15 residues. V was pared by 5 bases and J by 5 bases, with 5 bases of the junction left unmatched. Here the CDR3 DNA reads TGTGCCAGCAGCCTCCTAGCGGGGGGGATAGATACGCAGTATTTT. Amino acid sequence: CASSLLAGGIDTQYF.

V is TRBV3-1 and J is TRBJ1-1; D is perhaps TRBD1 (5 bases). Germline-derived CDR1 and CDR2 are LGHDT and YNNKEL (reference sequence). CDR3 length: 13 residues. V shed 3 bases and J shed 3 bases, with 8 bases lying between them. The CDR3 region has the DNA TGTGCCAGCAGCCAGGGGCTGGACACTGAAGCTTTCTTT. It yields the protein CASSQGLDTEAFF.

This clonotype has a handful of counts. This chain uses TRBV6-6 with TRBJ2-7; D might be TRBD1 (8 bases). The CDR3 consists of 13 residues. Germline lookup yields CDR1 MNHNY and CDR2 SVGAGI (reference sequence). V lost 6 bases and J lost 2, with 11 bases in between. CDR3 sequence reads: CASRQGGPYEQYF. The DNA for the CDR3 is TGTGCCAGCAGACAGGGGGGGCCCTACGAGCAGTACTTC.

Notes on this clonotype: The junction departs from the called germline gene at one end, perhaps through a read error. The rearrangement joins TRBV5-4 to TRBJ2-7, with a tentative D call TRBD1 (6 bases). The CDR3 runs 15 residues. Germline assignment: CDR1 SGHNT and CDR2 YYREEE (reference sequence). Written as DNA, the CDR3 is TGTGCCAGCAGCTTGTACGGACAGCCCTCCTACGAGCGGTACTTC. Protein: CASSLYGQPSYERYF.

V gene TRBV7-9 combines with J gene TRBJ2-7, with D tentatively TRBD1 or TRBD2 (5 bases each). The CDR3 spans 19 residues. V was cut by 4 bases and J by 2 bases, with 27 bases left in between. CDR1 is SEHNR and CDR2 is FQNEAQ in the germline V gene (reference sequence). The CDR3 reads CASSSGTLGNQIRPYEQYF. CDR3 DNA: TGTGCCAGCAGCTCCGGGACCCTGGGTAATCAGATCCGCCCCTACGAGCAGTACTTC.

This clonotype was found a few times. The rearrangement uses TRBV4-3 and TRBJ1-5; TRBD1 aligns across 7 bases. J lost 4 bases, V lost 0 bases, and 6 bases had no gene match. The CDR3 totals 16 residues. CDR1 LGHNA and CDR2 YSLEER come from the germline V gene. CDR3 residues: CASSQDPGGINQPQHF. For the CDR3, the DNA is TGCGCCAGCAGCCAAGATCCAGGGGGGATAAATCAGCCCCAGCATTTT.

The CDR3 region is CASRWIREQYF. CDR3 nucleotides: TGTGCCAGCCGCTGGATCCGCGAGCAGTACTTC. The genes are TRBV2 and TRBJ2-7; D ambiguous. The CDR3 is 11 residues long. Germline-derived CDR1 and CDR2 are SNHLY and FYNNEI. V lost 8 bases and J 6 bases, leaving 11 bases between the germline ends.

The chain is built from TRBV12-3 or TRBV12-4 and TRBJ1-3; D unclear. V was pared by 6 bases and J by 1 base, with 10 bases between. CDR3 length: 14 amino acids. The CDR3 spells CASRSSGSGNTIYF. The CDR3 DNA is TGTGCCAGCAGATCCAGCGGGTCTGGAAACACCATATATTTT.

This clonotype was detected a few times. The chain links TRBV25-1 to TRBJ1-3; a possible D gene is TRBD1 (5 bases). The length of the CDR3 is 13 residues. V was pared by 5 bases and J by 2 bases, with 7 bases between. Looked up from germline, CDR1 is MGHDK and CDR2 is SYGVNS. The CDR3 sequence: CASSRGAGNTIYF. As DNA, the CDR3 is TGTGCCAGCAGTCGGGGCGCTGGAAACACCATATATTTT.

This clonotype was counted a few times. The chain joins TRBV6-1 to TRBJ1-1; D not certain. Looked up from germline, CDR1 is MNHNS and CDR2 is SASEGT. Trimming cost V 3 bases and J 0 bases, with 11 bases left between them. The CDR3 covers 15 residues. The CDR3 loop reads CASSDPRTLNTEAFF. Here the CDR3 DNA reads TGTGCCAGCAGTGATCCCAGGACCCTGAACACTGAAGCTTTCTTT.

This clonotype was found a few times. The CDR3 here is CASSPDNQPQHF. The DNA of the CDR3 is TGTGCCAGCTCACCGGATAATCAGCCCCAGCATTTT. The V call is TRBV18, the J call TRBJ1-5; no reliable D call. This CDR3 region has 12 residues. The V gene's germline CDR1 is KGHSH and CDR2 LQKENI. Between the trimmed V and J ends, which lost 3 bases and 4 bases, there was a span of 4 bases.

Only one count was recorded for this clonotype. The CDR3 loop is CASSSRTGGYEQYF. The DNA for the CDR3 is TGTGCCAGCAGCAGTCGTACAGGGGGATACGAGCAGTACTTC. This rearrangement joins TRBV21-1 to TRBJ2-7; the table's D call, TRBD1, was not checked against the DNA. TRBV21-1 is recorded as a pseudogene. This CDR3 has 14 residues.

The CDR3, as DNA: TGTGCCTGGAGTGCCTACAGGGGATGGACTGAAAAACTGTTTTTT. The encoded protein is CAWSAYRGWTEKLFF. The rearrangement joins TRBV30 to TRBJ1-4, with 7 bases fitting TRBD1. The trim removed 1 base at V and 7 bases at J, leaving 9 bases unmatched. The CDR3 spans 15 residues. The germline V gene encodes CDR1 GTSNPN and CDR2 SVGIG (reference sequence). Full variable domain (missing parts from reference TRBV30 and TRBJ1-4): SQTIHQWPATLVQPVGSPLSLECTVEGTSNPNLYWYRQAAGRGLQLLFYSVGIGQISSEVPQNLSASRPQDRQFILSSKKLLLSDSGFYLCAWSAYRGWTEKLFFGSGTQLSVL.

This clonotype was seen a few times. This chain connects TRBV7-6 to TRBJ2-5; 7 bases map to TRBD2. V lost 5 bases and J lost 5; bases outside the gene matches: 5. The CDR3 spans 13 residues. Germline CDR1 SGHVS, CDR2 FNYEAQ. CDR3 coding DNA: TGTGCCAGCAGCCCCTCGACTAGCGAGACCCAGTACTTC. As protein: CASSPSTSETQYF.